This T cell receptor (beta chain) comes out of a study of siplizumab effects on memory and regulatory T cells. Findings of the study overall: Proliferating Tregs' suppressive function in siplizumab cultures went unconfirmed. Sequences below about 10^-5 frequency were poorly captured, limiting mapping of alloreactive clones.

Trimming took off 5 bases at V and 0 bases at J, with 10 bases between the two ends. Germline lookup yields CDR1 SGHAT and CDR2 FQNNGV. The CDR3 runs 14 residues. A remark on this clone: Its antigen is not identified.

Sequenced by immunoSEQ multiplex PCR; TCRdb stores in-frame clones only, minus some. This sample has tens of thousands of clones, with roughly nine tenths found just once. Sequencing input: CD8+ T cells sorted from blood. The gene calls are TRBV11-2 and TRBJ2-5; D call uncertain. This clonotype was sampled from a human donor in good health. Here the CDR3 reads CASSPAAYQETQYF. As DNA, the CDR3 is TGTGCCAGCAGCCCCGCGGCGTACCAAGAGACCCAGTACTTC.